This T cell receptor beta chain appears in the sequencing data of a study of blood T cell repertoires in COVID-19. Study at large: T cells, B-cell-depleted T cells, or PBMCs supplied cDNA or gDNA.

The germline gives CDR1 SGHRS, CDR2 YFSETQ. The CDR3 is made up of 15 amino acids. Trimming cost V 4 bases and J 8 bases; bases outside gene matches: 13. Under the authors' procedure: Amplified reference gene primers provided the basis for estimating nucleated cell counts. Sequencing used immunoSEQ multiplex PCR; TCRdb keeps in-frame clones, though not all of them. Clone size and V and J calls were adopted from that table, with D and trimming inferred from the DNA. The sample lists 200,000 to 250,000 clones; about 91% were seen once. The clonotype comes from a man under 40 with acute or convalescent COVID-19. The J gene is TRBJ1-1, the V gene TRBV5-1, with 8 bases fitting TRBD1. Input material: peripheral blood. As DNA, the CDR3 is TGCGCCAGCAGCCCGACGACAGGGGTCACCGCCGAAGCTTTCTTT. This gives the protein CASSPTTGVTAEAFF.